A selection of T cell receptor beta chains follows, all from one sample in a study of blood T cell repertoires in COVID-19. Assay: immunoSEQ multiplex PCR; the TCRdb copy retains only in-frame clones and omits some. In the table there are 150,000 to 190,000 clones, 80% to 90% of which are singletons. What was sequenced was peripheral blood. The receptor source for this set is a woman aged 55-69 years with COVID-19, enrolled during active disease. The CDR3 runs from the conserved cysteine through the conserved F or W. Fields, in order: clone size, D gene, V gene, J gene, CDR3 DNA, CDR3 protein. D genes are given only for firm matches. Where a row states a size, it is once, few, many or the class of an expanded clone; other rows omit it.

once	TRBD2	TRBV9	TRBJ2-7	TGTGCCAGCAGCGTAGGGGACTACACCTACGAGCAGTACTTC	CASSVGDYTYEQYF
NA	TRBD1	TRBV7-2	TRBJ1-2	TGTGCCAGCAGCTCACAGCAGACAGGGCACTATGGCTACACCTTC	CASSSQQTGHYGYTF
few	NA	TRBV19	TRBJ2-5	TGTGCCAGTAGTGCGGGGCCCCAAGAGACCCAGTACTTC	CASSAGPQETQYF
NA	NA	TRBV7-9	TRBJ1-1	TGTGCCAGCAGCCCTGAGGGTGAAGCTTTCTTT	CASSPEGEAFF
NA	TRBD2	TRBV9	TRBJ2-1	TGTGCCAGCAGCGGCAGGCTAGCGGGGGACTACAATGAGCAGTTCTTC	CASSGRLAGDYNEQFF
NA	TRBD1	TRBV7-6	TRBJ1-5	TGTGCCAGCAGCCGCGGACAGGGAGAGGCACAGCCCCAGCATTTT	CASSRGQGEAQPQHF
once	TRBD1	TRBV5-6	TRBJ2-3	TGTGCCAGCAGCCGGGACAGCAACCATCCTCGGGCGGTAGATACGCAGTATTTT	CASSRDSNHPRAVDTQYF
NA	NA	TRBV5-4	TRBJ1-1	TGTGCCAGCAGCTTGTGGCAGGGTAGGGATGAAGCTTTCTTT	CASSLWQGRDEAFF
NA	NA	TRBV7-9	TRBJ2-1	TGTGCCAGCACCCTCCCCGGGGGAGCGGGTAAACACTACAATGAGCAGTTCTTC	CASTLPGGAGKHYNEQFF
NA	TRBD2	TRBV5-4	TRBJ2-2	TGTGCCAGCAGCTTGGAGCTAGCGGTCACCGGGGAGCTGTTTTTT	CASSLELAVTGELFF
NA	TRBD2	TRBV24-1	TRBJ2-3	TGTGCCACCAGTGGGACTAGCTACACAGATACGCAGTATTTT	CATSGTSYTDTQYF
NA	NA	TRBV19	TRBJ1-4	TGTGCCAGTAGGACCGACACAGCAACTAATGAAAAACTGTTTTTT	CASRTDTATNEKLFF
NA	TRBD1	TRBV6-6	TRBJ1-1	TGTGCCAGCAGTTTACAGGGGGAGACTGAAGCTTTCTTT	CASSLQGETEAFF
NA	NA	TRBV7-9	TRBJ1-1	TGTGCCAGCAGCTTAGATGCTAGGTCGAACACTGAAGCTTTCTTT	CASSLDARSNTEAFF
NA	TRBD1	TRBV15	TRBJ1-2	TGTGCCACCAGCAGAGGGGACAGGCCAAGGGGTGGCTACACCTTC	CATSRGDRPRGGYTF
NA	TRBD1	TRBV5-1	TRBJ2-1	TGCGCCAGCAGCTTGGACGGACAGGGTCTACATCAGTTCTTC	CASSLDGQGLHQFF
NA	NA	TRBV12-3/TRBV12-4	TRBJ1-1	TGTGCCAGCAGTTTAAAGACAGTCACTGAAGCTTTCTTT	CASSLKTVTEAFF
NA	TRBD2	TRBV5-1	TRBJ2-1	TGCGCCAGCAGCTTGAGAGCGGGGGTTTCCTACAATGAGCAGTTCTTC	CASSLRAGVSYNEQFF
NA	NA	TRBV7-2	TRBJ1-1	TGTGCCAGCAGCGGAGGGGTCAGGGCACAAGCTTTCTTT	CASSGGVRAQAFF
NA	NA	TRBV10-2	TRBJ1-5	TGCGCCAGCAGTGTTTCCGGGGTTAGCAATCAGCCCCAGCATTTT	CASSVSGVSNQPQHF
NA	NA	TRBV6-1	TRBJ2-1	TGTGCCAGCAGTGAAGGGGGGGCGGGAGCGTCGTACAATGAGCAGTTCTTC	CASSEGGAGASYNEQFF
once	TRBD2	TRBV6-6	TRBJ2-3	TGTGCCAGCAGTCTAACCAGGACTAGCGGGACGGCAGATACGCAGTATTTT	CASSLTRTSGTADTQYF
NA	NA	TRBV12-3/TRBV12-4	TRBJ1-1	TGTGCCAGCAGTCTCGACACTGAAGCTTTCTTT	CASSLDTEAFF
NA	NA	TRBV14	TRBJ1-2	TGTGCCAGCAGCCATAATGTTCGAGGATTCTATGGCTACACCTTC	CASSHNVRGFYGYTF
NA	NA	TRBV7-9	TRBJ2-1	TGTGCCAGCAGGGGCAAGGGGGGGCCGCTAATTTACAATGAGCAGTTCTTC	CASRGKGGPLIYNEQFF
NA	NA	TRBV7-9	TRBJ1-1	TGTGCCGGCTTATCGGACGGGGGCACTGAAGCTTTCTTT	CAGLSDGGTEAFF
NA	NA	TRBV6-2/TRBV6-3	TRBJ2-1	TGTGCCAGCAGTTACAGGACAGCCTACAATGAGCAGTTCTTC	CASSYRTAYNEQFF
NA	TRBD1	TRBV7-6	TRBJ1-6	TGTGCCAGCAGCGCAGGGACAGGGACAAGTGCACCCCTCCACTTT	CASSAGTGTSAPLHF
few	NA	TRBV6-1	TRBJ1-4	TGTGCCAGCAGTGAAGGGCAGGGACTCAGAACTAATGAAAAACTGTTTTTT	CASSEGQGLRTNEKLFF
NA	TRBD1	TRBV4-1	TRBJ1-5	TGCGCCAGCAGCCCGGGACAGGGGTATCAGCCCCAGCATTTT	CASSPGQGYQPQHF
NA	TRBD1	TRBV11-2	TRBJ1-4	TGTGCCAGCAGCTTTTACAGGGGAGCAACTAATGAAAAACTGTTTTTT	CASSFYRGATNEKLFF
NA	NA	TRBV24-1	TRBJ1-3	TGTGCCACCAAATCAACAGGGGGAAACACCATATATTTT	CATKSTGGNTIYF
NA	TRBD2	TRBV27	TRBJ2-1	TGTGCCAGCAGTCCCCGGACTAGCGGGAGTTTGGGCAATGAGCAGTTCTTC	CASSPRTSGSLGNEQFF
NA	NA	TRBV6-5	TRBJ2-7	TGTGCCAGCAGGTTTGGCCAGGGCGAGCAGTACTTC	CASRFGQGEQYF
many	NA	TRBV3-1/TRBV3-2	TRBJ2-7	TGTGCCAGCAGCCAATTAAGGACTGCCTCCTACGAGCAGTACTTC	CASSQLRTASYEQYF
NA	NA	TRBV30	TRBJ1-3	TGTGCCTGGAGGAAAGCAGGGCCTGGAAACACCATATATTTT	CAWRKAGPGNTIYF
NA	NA	TRBV6-6	TRBJ1-3	TGTGCCAGCACTCCCGACAGGCCCCGCTCTGGAAACACCATATATTTT	CASTPDRPRSGNTIYF
NA	TRBD1	TRBV2	TRBJ2-7	TGTGCCAGCAGTAGGGACAGGGGTAGGTACGAGCAGTACTTC	CASSRDRGRYEQYF
once	TRBD1	TRBV9	TRBJ1-2	TGTGCCAGCAGTGGTGGACAGGGGCCCTATGGCTACACCTTC	CASSGGQGPYGYTF
NA	NA	TRBV5-5	TRBJ2-3	TGTGCCAGCAGCTCCCCGTCCACAGATACGCAGTATTTT	CASSSPSTDTQYF
few	NA	TRBV5-5	TRBJ2-6	TGTGCCAGCAGCTTGGGGGCCTCTGGGGCCAACGTCCTGACTTTC	CASSLGASGANVLTF
NA	NA	TRBV18	TRBJ2-5	TGTGCCAGCTCACCACAGCAGGGGGAGACCCAGTACTTC	CASSPQQGETQYF
NA	TRBD1	TRBV29-1	TRBJ2-7	TGCAGCGGGGTAGGGGACAGTGGCGAGCAGTACTTC	CSGVGDSGEQYF
NA	NA	TRBV30	TRBJ1-6	TGTGCCTGGAGTGTAGCCCAGGGCTATAATTCACCCCTCCACTTT	CAWSVAQGYNSPLHF
NA	NA	TRBV6-5	TRBJ2-2	TGTGCCAGCAGTCAATCAGCGGGTTTCACCGGGGAGCTGTTTTTT	CASSQSAGFTGELFF
NA	TRBD1	TRBV19	TRBJ1-5	TGTGCCAGTCACCGTTCGGGACAGGGGGCGCGTCAGCCCCAGCATTTT	CASHRSGQGARQPQHF
NA	NA	TRBV4-2	TRBJ2-3	TGTGCCAGCAGCCAAGATCGGGTCGAGGGTACGCAGTATTTT	CASSQDRVEGTQYF
NA	NA	TRBV7-2	TRBJ1-2	TGTGCCAGCAGCTTACAGGCCTATGGCTACACCTTC	CASSLQAYGYTF